Presented here are 12 T cell receptor beta chains from one specimen sequenced in a study of T cells in Graves' hyperthyroidism and ophthalmopathy. Researchers took RNA transcripts and amplified the TCR beta CDR3 regions from them. The HTBI primer set drove a first-round RT-PCR of the TCR CDR3. TCRdb reprocessed the multiplex PCR reads with MiXCR, giving one entry per CDR3 protein. The sample contains under 250,000 distinct CDR3 sequences, 17% of which appear only once. What was sequenced was blood. These receptors came from a middle-aged man with Graves' hyperthyroidism.

The chain links TRBV7-9 to TRBJ2-2; 12 bases line up with TRBD2. V lost 7 bases and J lost 3; bases outside the gene matches: 6. Germline V lookup: CDR1 SEHNR, CDR2 FQNEAQ (reference sequence). The CDR3 totals 16 residues. For the CDR3, the DNA is TGTGCCAGCACACGACTAGCGGGAGTCGACACCGGGGAGCTGTTTTTT. It encodes CASTRLAGVDTGELFF.

There are many counts of this clonotype. The chain is built from TRBV18 and TRBJ2-5; 8 bases are shared with TRBD1. Germline V lookup: CDR1 KGHSH, CDR2 LQKENI. The V gene end was trimmed by 3 bases and the J gene end by 1 base; junction bases not matched to a gene: 1. This CDR3 region has 14 residues. DNA for the CDR3: TGTGCCAGCTCACCCGGACAGGGCCAAGAGACCCAGTACTTC. Its translation: CASSPGQGQETQYF.

V is TRBV5-1 and J is TRBJ2-7, with D possibly TRBD1 on 7 matching bases. V was pared by 4 bases and J by 5 bases, with 19 bases between. Germline V lookup: CDR1 SGHRS, CDR2 YFSETQ. The CDR3 runs to 15 residues. CDR3 region: CASSNPGGGPNEQYF. The CDR3 DNA follows: TGCGCCAGCAGCAACCCCGGAGGGGGCCCAAACGAGCAGTACTTC.

This clonotype was observed a single time. The rearrangement links TRBV14 to TRBJ1-6; D is perhaps TRBD1 (5 bases). Germline loops: CDR1 SGHDN, CDR2 FVKESK. This CDR3 region has 17 residues. Trimming removed 1 base at V and 0 bases at J, with 10 bases between. The CDR3 loop is CASSQGLDSSYNSPLHF. As DNA, the CDR3 is TGTGCCAGCAGCCAAGGATTAGACAGCTCCTATAATTCACCCCTCCACTTT.

This clonotype was found many times. The genes are TRBV5-1 and TRBJ2-7; D unresolved. Per the germline V gene, CDR1 is SGHRS and CDR2 is YFSETQ. This CDR3 comprises 14 residues. V lost 1 base, J lost 3 bases, and 11 bases lay in between. The CDR3 nucleotides read TGCGCCAGCAGCTTGTTGCAGGACGACTACGAGCAGTACTTC. Residues: CASSLLQDDYEQYF. The full variable domain, with the rest looked up from reference TRBV5-1 and TRBJ2-7, is KAGVTQTPRYLIKTRGQQVTLSCSPISGHRSVSWYQQTPGQGLQFLFEYFSETQRNKGNFPGRFSGRQFSNSRSEMNVSTLELGDSALYLCASSLLQDDYEQYFGPGTRLTVT.

Only a few counts were recorded for this clonotype. This chain connects TRBV11-2 to TRBJ1-2; 8 nucleotides line up with TRBD1. This CDR3 has 16 residues. CDR1 SGHAT and CDR2 FQNNGV come from the germline V gene. V lost 3 bases to trimming and J lost 7 bases; unmatched junction nucleotides: 13. The CDR3 nucleotides are TGTGCCAGCAGCTTGGTAGACCAGGGGGCTAAAGGTGGCTACACCTTC. Translating gives CASSLVDQGAKGGYTF.

The chain employs TRBV9 and TRBJ1-2; 7 nucleotides align to TRBD1. Germline values: CDR1 SGDLS, CDR2 YYNGEE. This CDR3 spans 15 amino acids. V trimming: 4 bases; J trimming: 0 bases; junction bases outside the gene matches: 6. The CDR3 DNA reads TGTGCCAGCAGCCATGGACAGGTAGCTAACTATGGCTACACCTTC. This gives the protein CASSHGQVANYGYTF.

The CDR3 region has the DNA TGTGCCAGCAGCCCTTGGTCCGGGGAGCTGTTTTTT. Its protein product is CASSPWSGELFF. The chain is built from TRBV7-2 and TRBJ2-2; D ambiguous. Germline V lookup: CDR1 SGHTA, CDR2 FQGNSA. This CDR3 region has 12 residues. V was clipped by 5 bases and J by 6 bases, with 7 bases between them.

This clonotype was observed a single time. With a much larger clone just one base away, this may be a read error. The chain employs TRBV28 and TRBJ2-3, with 8 bases fitting TRBD1. Germline CDR1 is MDHEN and CDR2 is SYDVKM. Losses at the gene ends were 5 bases for V and 2 bases for J; bases not matched to a gene: 12. The CDR3 runs to 17 residues. The CDR3 region has the DNA TGTGCCAGCAGTACGACCGGGACAGGACCTTCCACAGATACGCAGTATTTT. Its protein is CASSTTGTGPSTDTQYF.

This clonotype showed up many times. The genes are TRBV5-1 and TRBJ2-1; 7 nucleotides align to TRBD2. With 3 bases clipped from V and 6 bases from J, the junction kept 9 bases outside the gene matches. The CDR3 runs 15 residues. The germline CDR1 and CDR2 sequences are SGHRS and YFSETQ. CDR3: CASSSGLEVGNEQFF. The CDR3 coding sequence is TGCGCCAGCAGCTCTGGACTAGAGGTTGGCAATGAGCAGTTCTTC.

V gene TRBV7-9 combines with J gene TRBJ2-6, with a possible D match to TRBD1 (5 bases). Germline CDR1 reads SEHNR; CDR2 reads FQNEAQ (reference sequence). The CDR3 length is 16 residues. V was pared by 5 bases and J by 1 base, with 12 bases between. This CDR3 is CASSPTTGSGANVLTF. The CDR3 DNA sequence: TGTGCCAGCAGCCCTACTACAGGATCTGGGGCCAACGTCCTGACTTTC.

The chain uses TRBV4-1 and TRBJ2-3; no definite D call. This CDR3 is built from 16 residues. V was shortened by 4 bases and J by 0 bases, with 14 bases between the two germline ends. Germline V gives CDR1 MGHRA, CDR2 YSYEKL. The CDR3 nucleotides read TGCGCCAGCAGCCTCAAGATCCACACTAGCACAGATACGCAGTATTTT. Translating it yields CASSLKIHTSTDTQYF.